The source of this T cell receptor beta chain is a study of blood T cell repertoires in COVID-19. Background on the study: Spain, Italy and the United States supplied samples that represented acute and convalescent COVID-19. Sources were T cells, B-cell-depleted T cells, or PBMCs; the material itself was cDNA or gDNA.

The CDR3 is 14 residues long. From germline, CDR1 is LGHDT and CDR2 YNNKEL (reference sequence). With 4 bases removed from V and 5 bases from J, the gap between germline ends came to 11 bases. Authors' data handling: Researchers report that nucleated cell counts were estimated from reference gene primer amplification. This table comes from immunoSEQ multiplex PCR, and its TCRdb copy is limited to in-frame clones, with some not included. That table supplies the V and J calls and clone size; D and trimming were determined from the DNA. The sample yields about 130,000 clones, around 85% seen once. The chain combines TRBV3-1 (or the pseudogene TRBV3-2) with TRBJ2-2; tentatively, D is TRBD1 (6 bases). This receptor was taken from a woman in her forties or fifties with acute or convalescent COVID-19. The source material was peripheral blood. CDR3 in DNA: TGTGCCAGCAGCCGAGTAAGGGGGACCGGGGAGCTGTTTTTT. It specifies CASSRVRGTGELFF.